One sample yielded the 11 T cell receptor beta chains listed below, sequenced in a study of technical replicates of blood from several donors. Method: immunoSEQ multiplex PCR; TCRdb's copy keeps in-frame clones and lacks some. The profile shows some 80,000 clones, more than 80% of them singletons. The sample was PBMCs. These receptors all stem from a human donor in good health. Some clones in this sample may be carry-over from other donors' samples.

The V gene is TRBV25-1, the J gene TRBJ2-3; 11 positions agree with TRBD2. V was clipped by 6 bases and J by 5 bases; unmatched bases: 7. This CDR3 has 15 residues. Germline V lookup: CDR1 MGHDK, CDR2 SYGVNS. CDR3 residues: CASSSTSGVGDTQYF. In DNA, the CDR3 is TGTGCCAGCAGCTCGACTAGCGGGGTTGGAGATACGCAGTATTTT.

This chain joins TRBV4-2 and TRBJ2-1; the match to TRBD2 covers 13 bases. This CDR3 has 17 amino acids. Germline values: CDR1 LGHNA, CDR2 YNFKEQ. V lost 1 base to trimming and J lost 6 bases; unmatched junction nucleotides: 6. DNA for the CDR3: TGTGCCAGCAGCCAAGGGCAGGGGACTAGCGGGGCCAATGAGCAGTTCTTC. This gives the protein CASSQGQGTSGANEQFF.

The chain combines TRBV30 with TRBJ2-5; TRBD2 aligns across 7 bases. The CDR3 covers 17 residues. Germline V gene sequence: CDR1 GTSNPN, CDR2 SVGIG (reference sequence). Losses at the gene ends were 3 bases for V and 3 bases for J; bases not matched to a gene: 16. CDR3: CAWSGASGPLGEETQYF. The CDR3 nucleotides are TGTGCCTGGAGCGGGGCTAGCGGCCCCCTGGGGGAAGAGACCCAGTACTTC.

This chain uses TRBV30 with TRBJ1-5; D is unresolved. With 2 bases removed from V and 0 bases from J, the gap between germline ends came to 5 bases. The CDR3 consists of 13 residues. CDR1 and CDR2 from the germline V gene are GTSNPN and SVGIG (reference sequence). CDR3 protein: CAWSRDSNQPQHF. In DNA form, the CDR3 reads TGTGCCTGGAGTAGAGATAGCAATCAGCCCCAGCATTTT.

The V gene is TRBV25-1, the J gene TRBJ2-1; 11 bases fit TRBD2. The germline gives CDR1 MGHDK, CDR2 SYGVNS. J gave up 6 bases and V 3 bases, and 1 base lay outside the gene matches. The CDR3 contains 14 residues. The CDR3 nucleotides are TGTGCCAGCAGTGATAGCGGGAGGGCCAATGAGCAGTTCTTC. It is translated as CASSDSGRANEQFF.

The chain joins TRBV11-2 to TRBJ2-7; D call uncertain. The ends were cut back, 1 base at V and 5 bases at J, with 9 bases in the middle. The CDR3 length is 13 residues. Per the germline V gene, CDR1 is SGHAT and CDR2 is FQNNGV. CDR3 amino acids: CASSLGLFNEQYF. The CDR3 nucleotides read TGTGCCAGCAGCTTAGGTCTATTCAACGAGCAGTACTTC.

V is TRBV4-3 and J is TRBJ2-1, with a weak D call TRBD1 (6 bases). The CDR3 loop spans 15 amino acids. CDR1 LGHNA and CDR2 YSLEER come from the germline V gene. V lost 0 bases and J 5 bases, leaving 11 bases between the germline ends. The CDR3 DNA follows: TGCGCCAGCAGCCAAGATATCCAGGGGCACAATGAGCAGTTCTTC. Translated: CASSQDIQGHNEQFF.

The V call is TRBV6-4, the J call TRBJ1-1; no clear D. Germline CDR1 reads MRHNA; CDR2 reads SNTAGT. Trimming took 5 bases from V and 4 from J, leaving 17 bases between them. The CDR3 length is 15 residues. The CDR3 reads CASSPLYGEGTEAFF. The CDR3 DNA sequence: TGTGCCAGCAGTCCCCTCTACGGGGAGGGCACTGAAGCTTTCTTT.

CDR3: CASSLSDREEKLFF. CDR3 DNA: TGTGCCAGCAGTTTATCGGACAGGGAAGAAAAACTGTTTTTT. The chain carries TRBV27 and TRBJ1-4; 8 bases agree with TRBD1. The CDR3 has 14 residues. Trimming took 0 bases from V and 8 from J; bases not matched to a gene: 2. Germline-derived CDR1 and CDR2 are MNHEY and SMNVEV (reference sequence).

This sequence joins TRBV29-1 and TRBJ2-5; D unresolved. V was cut by 5 bases and J by 4 bases, with 8 bases left in between. The CDR3 loop spans 11 amino acids. Germline assignment: CDR1 SQVTM and CDR2 ANQGSEA. The CDR3 loop is CSVWRRETQYF. DNA of the CDR3: TGCAGCGTTTGGCGGCGAGAGACCCAGTACTTC.

This rearrangement joins TRBV28 to TRBJ2-5; 7 bases are shared with TRBD2. Per the germline V gene, CDR1 is MDHEN and CDR2 is SYDVKM. CDR3 length: 13 residues. The V and J ends lost 6 bases and 5 bases, in that order; junction bases with no gene match: 6. The CDR3 coding sequence is TGTGCCAGCAGGAAGGGAGGGTGGGAGACCCAGTACTTC. Translated: CASRKGGWETQYF.